The 7 T cell receptor beta chains below come from one sample, sequenced in a study of T cell responses to AZD1222 COVID-19 vaccine. This table comes from immunoSEQ multiplex PCR, and its TCRdb copy is limited to in-frame clones, with some not included. The sample shows under 200,000 clones, about 91% of them seen only once. The source was peripheral blood, collected 28 days after the second AZD1222 dose. The receptors derive from an adult who received the AZD1222 COVID-19 vaccine.

The rearrangement links TRBV29-1 to TRBJ1-1; 7 bases fit TRBD1. V gave up 8 bases and J gave up 3 bases; unmatched junction bases: 12. The CDR3 sequence is 14 residues long. CDR1 and CDR2 (germline): SQVTM, ANQGSEA. The CDR3 here is CSSKTGALYTEAFF. The CDR3 DNA follows: TGCAGCTCCAAAACAGGGGCCCTTTACACTGAAGCTTTCTTT.

This clone was observed a single time. This sequence joins TRBV5-4 and TRBJ2-7; D is ambiguous. This CDR3 contains 14 residues. The V end lost 6 bases, the J end lost 0 bases, and 13 bases lay between the germline ends. CDR1 is SGHNT and CDR2 is YYREEE in the germline V gene (reference sequence). The CDR3 sequence: CASTIGPISYEQYF. The DNA for the CDR3 is TGTGCCAGCACCATCGGCCCAATCTCCTACGAGCAGTACTTC.

This clone was detected only once. The genes are TRBV7-8 and TRBJ1-4; TRBD1 matches at 7 bases. Trimming removed 2 bases from V and 8 bases from J; junction bases left unmatched: 8. Per the germline V gene, CDR1 is SGHVS and CDR2 is FQNEAQ. CDR3 size: 15 residues. CDR3 sequence reads: CASSLRTGRREKLFF. The CDR3 DNA sequence: TGTGCCAGCAGCTTAAGGACAGGCCGAAGGGAAAAACTGTTTTTT. The full variable domain, completed using reference TRBV7-8 and TRBJ1-4, is GAGVSQSPRYKVAKRGQDVALRCDPISGHVSLFWYQQALGQGPEFLTYFQNEAQLDKSGLPSDRFFAERPEGSVSTLKIQRTQQEDSAVYLCASSLRTGRREKLFFGSGTQLSVL.

This chain uses TRBV6-2 or TRBV6-3 with TRBJ2-3; tentative D call: TRBD1 (7 bases). V was trimmed by 5 bases and J by 3 bases, leaving 12 bases between them. The CDR3 runs 14 residues. Germline lookup yields CDR1 MNHEY and CDR2 SVGEGT. The CDR3 reads CASSRGRETDTQYF. The CDR3 DNA reads as TGTGCCAGCAGTAGGGGGCGGGAAACAGATACGCAGTATTTT.

The chain combines TRBV6-5 with TRBJ1-2; D is unclear. V dropped 3 bases and J dropped 7 bases, with 9 bases sitting between them. Germline CDR1 MNHEY, CDR2 SVGAGI. The CDR3 has 12 amino acids. The CDR3 DNA follows: TGTGCCAGCAGTTATTCTGAAGGTGGCTACACCTTC. Residues: CASSYSEGGYTF.

V usage is TRBV28 and J usage is TRBJ1-4; D perhaps matches TRBD1 (6 bases). Germline V gives CDR1 MDHEN, CDR2 SYDVKM. The CDR3 has 18 amino acids. V was clipped by 6 bases and J by 0 bases, with 20 bases between them. CDR3 DNA sequence: TGTGCCAGCAGGGATCTCCAAGGGGGGATCGCAACTAATGAAAAACTGTTTTTT. Translated, it gives CASRDLQGGIATNEKLFF.

The genes are TRBV10-3 and TRBJ2-1; D possibly uses TRBD1 or TRBD2 (5 bases each). This CDR3 comprises 11 residues. V was cut by 11 bases and J by 5 bases, with 10 bases left in between. Germline assignment: CDR1 ENHRY and CDR2 SYGVKD. The CDR3 DNA reads TGTGCCTCCGGGGCGGACAATGAGCAGTTCTTC. As protein: CASGADNEQFF.